Sequencing of this T cell receptor beta chain was carried out in a study of blood T cell repertoires in COVID-19. Germline CDR1 SGHDT, CDR2 YYEEEE. The CDR3 contains 14 residues. V lost 2 bases, J lost 6 bases, and 12 bases lay in between. Researchers sorted participants into cohorts using their self-reported clinical history. Clones were sequenced by immunoSEQ multiplex PCR, and TCRdb holds only the in-frame ones, with some missing. The repertoire holds a few hundred thousand clones, with around 84% as singletons. The origin of this receptor is a woman between 50 and 59 years old who had recovered from COVID-19. Material for sequencing was PBMCs or T cells enriched from blood (not recorded which). The rearrangement links TRBV5-6 to TRBJ1-5, with D tentatively TRBD1 (6 bases). The DNA of the CDR3 is TGTGCCAGCAGCTTTAGGGGGTCTAGTCAGCCCCAGCATTTT. Amino acid sequence: CASSFRGSSQPQHF.